At least ten counts were recorded for the clone carrying this TCR beta chain. Antigen unknown. This entry is derived from a study of human T cells and chemical hapten exposure. Overall study: A roughly 2 cm by roughly 2 cm inner upper arm patch received 2% DPC for sensitization.

Time point indicated: patch test 2, 6 weeks after DPC sensitization. The treatment is: therapeutic diphenylcyclopropenone sensitization with weekly scalp DPC. This CDR3 comprises 15 residues. CDR1 SGHDN and CDR2 FVKESK come from the germline V gene. V lost 4 bases, J lost 9 bases, and 9 bases stayed unmatched. Findings of the study overall: Compared with pre-sensitization or healthy control sets, expanded TCRs clustered more.

Individual cDNA molecules (in the library) carried attached unique molecular identifiers. TCRdb used MiXCR to reprocess the RACE reads, holding one entry per CDR3 protein. The sample comprises approximately 350,000 distinct CDR3 sequences, around 6% of which are singletons, and about 5% rests with the top ten. This receptor was identified in a woman aged 18-35 years with alopecia areata. Some clones in this sample may be carry-over from other donors' samples. The rearrangement uses TRBV14 and TRBJ1-6; 7 positions match TRBD1. Sample: whole blood, taken in connection with sensitization to the hapten diphenylcyclopropenone (DPC). The CDR3 sequence: CASSRSSGGSSPLHF. CDR3 sequence (DNA): TGTGCCAGCAGCCGGTCCTCAGGGGGAAGTTCACCCCTCCACTTT.